This T cell receptor (beta chain) is drawn from a study of T-cell reconstitution after alpha-beta-depleted transplantation in children. Study-wide results and caveats: Some patients showed high day-60 TCRbeta diversity, which derived from surviving recipient T cells and thymic progenitors. It was reported that alpha-beta T cells came from several hundred expanded graft clones (about two months after transplant).

Germline V lookup: CDR1 LGHNA, CDR2 YSLEER. This CDR3 is 17 amino acids long. The V and J ends lost 3 bases and 4 bases, in that order; junction bases with no gene match: 11. This clonotype is judged medium-sized. Its antigen is currently unknown. Preparation of the TCRbeta library used unique molecular identifiers. From the PCR reads, TCRdb called clonotypes with MiXCR, one entry per CDR3 protein. The sample lists thousands of distinct CDR3 sequences; roughly 14% were seen once. This chain joins TRBV4-3 and TRBJ2-1, with 8 bases that match TRBD2. The clonotype was recovered from a boy between 10 and 17 years old with acute lymphoblastic leukemia, due to receive a stem cell transplant. The starting material was PBMCs, obtained before TCRalphabeta/CD19-depleted stem cell transplant. The CDR3 DNA follows: TGCGCCAGCAGCCAGCTCTACCGGGGGGGCCGGTACAATGAGCAGTTCTTC. Encoded protein: CASSQLYRGGRYNEQFF.